Listed here are 27 T cell receptor beta chains from one sample, sequenced in a study of T-cell reconstitution after alpha-beta-depleted transplantation in children. Molecular barcoding with unique molecular identifiers was used for the TCRbeta library. TCRdb redid the calling of the PCR reads with MiXCR, one entry per CDR3 protein. The table has around 380,000 distinct CDR3 sequences, roughly 11% seen once. The material sequenced was PBMCs from the stem cell graft donor, taken from the stem cell graft. Every receptor here comes from a human donor who donated a stem cell graft to a child with acute myeloid leukemia.

The genes are TRBV29-1 and TRBJ2-1; 9 positions match TRBD2. Germline V gene data show CDR1 as SQVTM and CDR2 as ANQGSEA. Unmatched junction bases numbered 8, after V lost 6 bases and J lost 5 bases. The CDR3 runs to 14 residues. The chain's CDR3 is CSVLPGLAHNEQFF. In nucleotides, the CDR3 is TGCAGCGTCCTACCGGGACTAGCACACAATGAGCAGTTCTTC.

This clonotype was detected many times. The rearrangement links TRBV5-1 to TRBJ1-1, with unresolved D. V was clipped by 4 bases and J by 1 base, with 8 bases between them. This CDR3 has 13 residues. Germline values: CDR1 SGHRS, CDR2 YFSETQ. This chain's CDR3 is CASSMDQNTEAFF. In DNA, the CDR3 is TGCGCCAGCAGCATGGACCAGAACACTGAAGCTTTCTTT.

The table lists this clonotype with a few counts. The gene calls are TRBV12-5 and TRBJ2-5; D not certain. The CDR3 consists of 15 residues. CDR1 LGHNT and CDR2 FRNRAP come from the germline V gene. V lost 1 base and J 5 bases, leaving 14 bases between the germline ends. This CDR3 reads CASGLGQARRETQYF. CDR3 DNA sequence: TGTGCTAGTGGTTTGGGCCAGGCCCGACGGGAGACCCAGTACTTC.

Only a few counts were recorded for this clonotype. V and J are TRBV12-3 or TRBV12-4 and TRBJ2-1; D is unclear. Trimming pared 3 bases from V and 8 bases from J, leaving 14 bases between. The CDR3 loop spans 14 amino acids. Here the CDR3 DNA reads TGTGCCAGCAGTTTCGGTCAGTTTGTCGATGAGCAGTTCTTC. Protein sequence: CASSFGQFVDEQFF.

In regard to this clonotype: The junction departs from germline at one end; a sequencing error may be responsible. The chain employs TRBV5-6 and TRBJ1-1; a possible D gene is TRBD1 (5 bases). The CDR3 spans 13 residues. The germline V gene encodes CDR1 SGHDT and CDR2 YYEEEE. For the CDR3, the DNA is TGTGCCAGCAGCTTGATCGACACAGGTTCCTCCCAATTT. This gives the protein CASSLIDTGSSQF.

There are many counts of this clonotype. The chain recombines TRBV12-3 or TRBV12-4 with TRBJ1-2, with 9 bases matching TRBD1. The CDR3 totals 15 residues. V was clipped by 2 bases and J by 4 bases; unmatched bases: 5. The CDR3 loop is CASSLLRTGVYGYTF. The CDR3 DNA is TGTGCCAGCAGTTTACTCCGGACAGGGGTCTATGGCTACACCTTC.

This sequence joins TRBV29-1 and TRBJ2-3, with D tentatively TRBD1 (6 bases). CDR3 length: 13 amino acids. Germline V gene sequence: CDR1 SQVTM, CDR2 ANQGSEA. V was shortened by 2 bases and J by 4 bases, with 10 bases between the two germline ends. The CDR3 is CSVERGISDTQYF. DNA for the CDR3: TGCAGCGTTGAAAGGGGGATATCAGATACGCAGTATTTT.

This clonotype was seen many times. The chain combines TRBV5-1 with TRBJ2-1, with D perhaps TRBD1 (6 bases). This CDR3 is 16 amino acids long. Between the trimmed V and J ends, which lost 2 bases and 7 bases, there was a span of 19 bases. Germline V gene lookup returns CDR1 SGHRS and CDR2 YFSETQ. CDR3 in DNA: TGCGCCAGCAGCTTTATAACTCCCCAGGGGTCGAATGAGCAGTTCTTC. This sequence encodes CASSFITPQGSNEQFF.

This clonotype was seen a handful of times. The chain is built from TRBV24-1 and TRBJ2-1, with TRBD1 identical over 10 bases. Germline V gene lookup returns CDR1 KGHDR and CDR2 SFDVKD. V trimming: 2 bases; J trimming: 4 bases; junction bases outside the gene matches: 4. The CDR3 spans 16 residues. The CDR3 loop reads CATSDSKGQGYNEQFF. As DNA, the CDR3 is TGTGCCACCAGTGATTCAAAGGGACAGGGGTACAATGAGCAGTTCTTC.

V and J are TRBV20-1 and TRBJ2-3; the match to TRBD2 covers 14 bases. The ends lost 6 bases at V and 3 bases at J; junction bases unmatched: 5. The CDR3 has 15 residues. Germline loops: CDR1 DFQATT, CDR2 SNEGSKA (reference sequence). The CDR3 sequence is CSAKGTSGRTDTQYF. The CDR3 DNA is TGCAGTGCCAAAGGGACTAGCGGGAGAACAGATACGCAGTATTTT.

The table lists this clonotype with many counts. The chain carries TRBV20-1 and TRBJ2-7; 7 bases map to TRBD1. The CDR3 runs to 15 residues. Germline CDR1 and CDR2: DFQATT and SNEGSKA (reference sequence). Germline trimming cut 5 bases from V and 0 bases from J; bases unmatched to any gene: 10. The DNA of the CDR3 is TGCAGTGCTCGAGTCCGGGACAGCCTCTCCTACGAGCAGTACTTC. Translated: CSARVRDSLSYEQYF.

This clonotype was picked up a small number of times. The chain combines TRBV6-1 with TRBJ2-2, with a tentative D call TRBD2 (5 bases). The CDR3 totals 14 residues. Trimming pared 5 bases from V and 7 bases from J, leaving 14 bases between. The V gene's germline CDR1 is MNHNS and CDR2 SASEGT. The CDR3 bases are TGTGCCAGCAGTAGCGGAGTTTATGGCGGGGAGCTGTTTTTT. As protein: CASSSGVYGGELFF.

This chain uses TRBV25-1 with TRBJ2-5, with 8 bases lining up with TRBD1. The V gene end was trimmed by 8 bases and the J gene end by 4 bases; junction bases not matched to a gene: 12. The CDR3 covers 15 residues. Germline CDR1 is MGHDK and CDR2 is SYGVNS. CDR3 amino acids: CASATQGAGGETQYF. The CDR3 DNA follows: TGTGCCAGCGCTACCCAGGGGGCCGGGGGAGAGACCCAGTACTTC. The whole variable domain, remainder taken from reference TRBV25-1 and TRBJ2-5, is EADIYQTPRYLVIGTGKKITLECSQTMGHDKMYWYQQDPGMELHLIHYSYGVNSTEKGDLSSESTVSRIRTEHFPLTLESARPSHTSQYLCASATQGAGGETQYFGPGTRLLVL.

The chain couples TRBV20-1 to TRBJ1-5; D is undetermined. The V end was cut by 0 bases, the J end by 2 bases, with 23 bases between. CDR1 and CDR2 (germline): DFQATT, SNEGSKA (reference sequence). This CDR3 has 19 amino acids. CDR3 region: CSARDSLSLGIGGNQPQHF. CDR3 coding DNA: TGCAGTGCTAGAGATTCCCTTTCACTAGGCATTGGGGGCAATCAGCCCCAGCATTTT.

This clonotype was counted between two and nine times. V and J are TRBV12-3 or TRBV12-4 and TRBJ2-1; 15 positions agree with TRBD2. The CDR3 loop spans 16 amino acids. V shed 7 bases, J shed 10 bases, and the junction held 11 bases outside the gene matches. Here the CDR3 DNA reads TGTGCCAGCACTAGGACTAGCGGGAGGGCCACGGGAGAGCAGTTCTTC. Translation: CASTRTSGRATGEQFF.

In regard to this clonotype: The junction and the germline gene differ at one end; a read error may be behind it. The chain links TRBV20-1 to TRBJ2-5, with 10 bases matching TRBD2. The CDR3 spans 15 residues. Germline CDR1 and CDR2: DFQATT and SNEGSKA (reference sequence). The DNA of the CDR3 is TGCTGTGCTAGTGTCCCTAGCGGGGGACAAGAGACCCAGTACTTC. It yields the protein CCASVPSGGQETQYF.

This clonotype was seen ten or more times. V and J are TRBV29-1 and TRBJ2-1; D remains unclear. From germline, CDR1 is SQVTM and CDR2 ANQGSEA. V gave up 4 bases and J gave up 12 bases, with 16 bases separating them. The length of the CDR3 is 12 residues. The CDR3 here is CSVVSQTIGQFF. The DNA of the CDR3 is TGCAGCGTTGTTTCACAGACAATCGGGCAGTTCTTC.

The chain has TRBV27 and TRBJ2-7; D call uncertain. The ends were cut back, 3 bases at V and 1 base at J, with 7 bases in the middle. Germline V gives CDR1 MNHEY, CDR2 SMNVEV (reference sequence). The CDR3 contains 13 residues. The CDR3, as DNA: TGTGCCAGCAGTTTGATGGTTTCCTACGAGCAGTACTTC. Translating it yields CASSLMVSYEQYF.

This sequence joins TRBV7-2 and TRBJ1-3; D uncertain. The CDR3 is 14 amino acids. CDR1 is SGHTA, CDR2 FQGNSA, per germline. V was shortened by 5 bases and J by 5 bases, with 13 bases between the two germline ends. DNA of the CDR3: TGTGCCAGCAGCCCGAGCGGAGAGCGAAACACCATATATTTT. This translates into CASSPSGERNTIYF.

The chain couples TRBV5-1 to TRBJ2-1; TRBD2 agrees at 8 bases. The junction had 12 bases not matched to a gene; V was cut back by 2 bases and J by 5 bases. There are 17 residues in the CDR3. Germline V gene data show CDR1 as SGHRS and CDR2 as YFSETQ. The CDR3 loop is CASSFPKRERRNNEQFF. The CDR3 DNA reads TGCGCCAGCAGCTTCCCCAAGCGGGAGAGGCGGAACAATGAGCAGTTCTTC.

The chain couples TRBV12-3 or TRBV12-4 to TRBJ1-4; 7 bases align to TRBD1. The CDR3 is made up of 14 amino acids. Trimming at V came to 3 bases and at J to 5 bases, leaving 3 bases not matched to a gene. For the CDR3, the DNA is TGTGCCAGCAGTTTTGACAGGGCCAATGAAAAACTGTTTTTT. It translates to CASSFDRANEKLFF.

This clonotype was seen a handful of times. The chain joins TRBV12-3 or TRBV12-4 to TRBJ2-5; TRBD2 aligns across 9 bases. V lost 5 bases to trimming and J lost 3 bases; unmatched junction nucleotides: 10. This CDR3 comprises 16 residues. The CDR3 reads CASSPLRASGKETQYF. CDR3 DNA: TGTGCCAGCAGTCCTCTTCGGGCTAGCGGGAAAGAGACCCAGTACTTC.

The rearrangement uses TRBV14 and TRBJ1-6; TRBD1 agrees at 7 bases. Germline V gene sequence: CDR1 SGHDN, CDR2 FVKESK. The CDR3 covers 15 residues. V lost 4 bases and J lost 7; bases outside the gene matches: 7. Here the CDR3 reads CASSRKQGQNSPLHF. In DNA form, the CDR3 reads TGTGCCAGCAGCCGCAAACAGGGGCAGAATTCACCCCTCCACTTT.

This clonotype was observed a handful of times. This may stem from a read error, because a much larger clone lies one nucleotide away. The chain joins TRBV20-1 to TRBJ2-2, with 12 bases matching TRBD2. J was trimmed by 7 bases and V by 3 bases; bases with no gene match: 0. The CDR3 length is 13 residues. Germline loops: CDR1 DFQATT, CDR2 SNEGSKA (reference sequence). This CDR3 is CSARTSGSGELFF. The CDR3 DNA is TGCAGTGCTAGGACTAGCGGGAGCGGGGAGCTGTTTTTT.

The chain couples TRBV5-1 to TRBJ1-3; no definite D call. V shed 4 bases and J shed 4 bases, with 9 bases lying between them. The CDR3 runs to 13 residues. The V gene's germline CDR1 is SGHRS and CDR2 YFSETQ. CDR3: CASSGRTGNTIYF. The CDR3 DNA is TGCGCCAGCAGCGGGAGGACCGGAAACACCATATATTTT.

This clonotype has more than one count but fewer than ten. The rearrangement uses TRBV29-1 and TRBJ2-1, with D perhaps TRBD1 or TRBD2 (6 bases each). Germline V lookup: CDR1 SQVTM, CDR2 ANQGSEA. CDR3 length: 14 amino acids. The CDR3 here is CSERGAGSYNEQFF. DNA of the CDR3: TGCAGTGAGAGGGGGGCTGGTTCCTACAATGAGCAGTTCTTC.

This clonotype has a handful of counts. J is TRBJ2-1 and V is TRBV3-1; 11 nucleotides agree with TRBD2. Germline V CDR1 and CDR2: LGHDT, YNNKEL (reference sequence). V gave up 1 base and J gave up 5 bases; unmatched junction bases: 10. The CDR3 runs to 18 residues. The CDR3 sequence is CASSQGLGLAGGDNEQFF. The CDR3 DNA reads as TGTGCCAGCAGCCAAGGACTTGGGCTAGCGGGGGGTGACAATGAGCAGTTCTTC.